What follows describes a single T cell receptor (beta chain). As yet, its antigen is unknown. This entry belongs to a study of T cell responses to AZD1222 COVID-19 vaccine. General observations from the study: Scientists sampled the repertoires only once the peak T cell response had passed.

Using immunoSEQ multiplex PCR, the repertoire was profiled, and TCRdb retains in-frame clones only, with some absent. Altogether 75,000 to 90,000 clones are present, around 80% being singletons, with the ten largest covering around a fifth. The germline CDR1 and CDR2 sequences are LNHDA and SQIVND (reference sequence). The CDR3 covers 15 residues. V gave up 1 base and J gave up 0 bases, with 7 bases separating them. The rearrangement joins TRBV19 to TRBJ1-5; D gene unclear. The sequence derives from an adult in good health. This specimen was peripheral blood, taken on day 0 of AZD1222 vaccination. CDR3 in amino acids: CASSIGPSSNQPQHF. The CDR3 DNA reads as TGTGCCAGTAGTATAGGCCCAAGTAGCAATCAGCCCCAGCATTTT.